The clone carrying this TCR beta chain is a singleton in its sample. Its antigen is as yet unknown. The data were obtained in a study of cytomegalovirus exposure and HLA in healthy donors. Background on the study: Genotyping showed roughly 81% of some 400 donors falling in the Caucasian-associated ancestry cluster.

Primers: 60 Vbeta forward and 13 Jbeta reverse. The protocol was immunoSEQ multiplex PCR, while the TCRdb copy is restricted to in-frame clones and leaves out a portion. The table lists around 120,000 clones, about 75% of them singletons. Study-wide findings and caveats: TCR beta sequences numbering roughly 18,000 were associated with HLA alleles at 0.05 false discovery rate in a later analysis.

This TCR was recovered from a man aged 55 to 70 in good health and CMV-seropositive. The sample taken for sequencing was PBMCs.

CDR3 sequence reads: CASSLGEYYGYTF. CDR3 nucleotide sequence: TGTGCCAGCAGCTTGGGAGAGTACTATGGCTACACCTTC. This chain joins TRBV5-6 and TRBJ1-2; D ambiguous. Germline CDR1 and CDR2: SGHDT and YYEEEE. The ends were cut back, 0 bases at V and 3 bases at J, with 6 bases in the middle. This CDR3 is built from 13 residues.